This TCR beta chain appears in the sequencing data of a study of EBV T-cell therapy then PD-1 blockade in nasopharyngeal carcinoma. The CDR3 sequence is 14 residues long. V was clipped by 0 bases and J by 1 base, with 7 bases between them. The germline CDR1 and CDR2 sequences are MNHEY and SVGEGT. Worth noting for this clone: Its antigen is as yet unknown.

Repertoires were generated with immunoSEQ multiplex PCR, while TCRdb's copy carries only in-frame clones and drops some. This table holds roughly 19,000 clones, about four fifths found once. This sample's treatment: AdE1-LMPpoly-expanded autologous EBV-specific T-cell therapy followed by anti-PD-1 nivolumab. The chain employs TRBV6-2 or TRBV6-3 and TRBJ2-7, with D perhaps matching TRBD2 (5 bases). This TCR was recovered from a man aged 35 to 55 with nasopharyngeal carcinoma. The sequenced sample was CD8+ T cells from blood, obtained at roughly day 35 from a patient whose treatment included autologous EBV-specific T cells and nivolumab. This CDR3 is CASSYSPGSYEQYF. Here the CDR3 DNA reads TGTGCCAGCAGTTACTCTCCGGGGTCCTACGAGCAGTACTTC.